These 20 T cell receptor beta chains were sequenced from one sample in a study of technical replicates of blood from several donors (dated by TCRdb to about 2017). The library was generated by the immunoSEQ multiplex PCR assay. TCRdb mirrors the immuneACCESS table, restricted to in-frame sequences. Some clones are absent from its copies; in checked studies, under half trace to an unresolved V gene, and the reason for the others is unknown. This sample has 95,000 to 100,000 clones in its table, and approximately 96% of those were observed once. The ten largest clones capture 0.2% to 0.25% of the sample. Sequencing used T cells isolated from PBMCs. These receptors originate from a human donor in good health.

The rearrangement joins TRBV14 to TRBJ2-5; 7 bases agree with TRBD2. The CDR3 loop spans 16 amino acids. CDR1 and CDR2 from the germline V gene are SGHDN and FVKESK. The V segment lost 1 base and the J segment 3 bases; nucleotides outside the gene matches: 8. The CDR3 here is CASSQVRALAEETQYF. The DNA for the CDR3 is TGTGCCAGCAGCCAAGTAAGGGCCCTAGCGGAAGAGACCCAGTACTTC.

The count of this clone is one. This chain connects TRBV5-8 to TRBJ2-7; 10 bases map to TRBD2. Per the germline V gene, CDR1 is SGHTS and CDR2 is YDEGEE. The CDR3 sequence is 15 residues long. Germline trimming cut 1 base from V and 3 bases from J; bases unmatched to any gene: 4. In nucleotides, the CDR3 is TGTGCCAGCAGCTTGTACACTAGCGGGAACTACGAGCAGTACTTC. As protein: CASSLYTSGNYEQYF.

The CDR3 nucleotides read TGTGCCAGCATGGGAGGGAGTCGCGAGCAGTACTTC. Translating it yields CASMGGSREQYF. V usage is TRBV27 and J usage is TRBJ2-7; 7 positions agree with TRBD2. The CDR3 contains 12 residues. Looked up from germline, CDR1 is MNHEY and CDR2 is SMNVEV (reference sequence). With V trimmed by 7 bases and J by 6 bases, 6 bases remained unmatched.

The rearrangement uses TRBV19 and TRBJ1-3, with D tentatively TRBD1 (6 bases). The CDR3 totals 14 residues. Deletions cut 5 bases from V and 2 bases from J, with 10 bases between. Germline assignment: CDR1 LNHDA and CDR2 SQIVND (reference sequence). CDR3 in amino acids: CASSPAGAGNTIYF. The CDR3 DNA is TGTGCCAGTAGTCCCGCAGGGGCTGGAAACACCATATATTTT.

The chain employs TRBV5-1 and TRBJ2-5; 8 nucleotides line up with TRBD1. J lost 5 bases, V lost 7 bases, and 7 bases had no gene match. The CDR3 has 13 residues. From germline, CDR1 is SGHRS and CDR2 YFSETQ. Here the CDR3 reads CASETGAGETQYF. In nucleotides, the CDR3 is TGCGCCAGCGAGACAGGGGCGGGGGAGACCCAGTACTTC.

The V gene is TRBV5-1, the J gene TRBJ1-1; D might be TRBD1 (5 bases). The germline V and J ends were trimmed by 4 bases and 3 bases, with 16 bases remaining between them. CDR3 length: 15 amino acids. Germline-derived CDR1 and CDR2 are SGHRS and YFSETQ. The CDR3 region has the DNA TGCGCCAGCAGCGCGAACAGGTATCTGGACACTGAAGCTTTCTTT. It translates to CASSANRYLDTEAFF.

The chain uses TRBV5-1 and TRBJ1-2, with D maybe TRBD1 (6 bases). This CDR3 has 15 amino acids. In germline, CDR1 is SGHRS, CDR2 YFSETQ. Trimming took 1 base from V and 4 from J, leaving 14 bases between them. DNA of the CDR3: TGCGCCAGCAGCTTGTTCCCTGGACAGCCCTATGGCTACACCTTC. Its protein product is CASSLFPGQPYGYTF. The full variable domain, its missing parts supplied by reference TRBV5-1 and TRBJ1-2, is KAGVTQTPRYLIKTRGQQVTLSCSPISGHRSVSWYQQTPGQGLQFLFEYFSETQRNKGNFPGRFSGRQFSNSRSEMNVSTLELGDSALYLCASSLFPGQPYGYTFGSGTRLTVV.

This chain connects TRBV5-1 to TRBJ2-7, with 8 bases aligning to TRBD1. Germline V gives CDR1 SGHRS, CDR2 YFSETQ. Germline trimming cut 0 bases from V and 6 bases from J; bases unmatched to any gene: 5. The length of the CDR3 is 14 residues. Written as DNA, the CDR3 is TGCGCCAGCAGCTTGGGGACAGGGACCTTCGAGCAGTACTTC. Residues: CASSLGTGTFEQYF.

The gene calls are TRBV5-4 and TRBJ2-7; 8 nucleotides line up with TRBD2. The CDR3 extends over 15 amino acids. Germline V gene sequence: CDR1 SGHNT, CDR2 YYREEE (reference sequence). The J segment lost 4 bases and the V segment lost 4 bases, leaving 10 bases of the junction unmatched. The CDR3 protein is CASSPRASGLYEQYF. CDR3 coding DNA: TGTGCCAGCAGCCCAAGGGCTAGCGGGCTTTACGAGCAGTACTTC.

The J gene is TRBJ1-5, the V gene TRBV6-1; TRBD1 might be the D (6 bases). The CDR3 consists of 14 residues. V dropped 7 bases and J dropped 6 bases, with 16 bases sitting between them. CDR1 MNHNS and CDR2 SASEGT come from the germline V gene. DNA for the CDR3: TGTGCCAGCAAGATTACAGGGTCGCGTCAGCCCCAGCATTTT. Its translation: CASKITGSRQPQHF.

This chain uses TRBV5-1 with TRBJ2-2, with 8 positions matching TRBD2. The CDR3 sequence is 17 residues long. The germline gives CDR1 SGHRS, CDR2 YFSETQ. V dropped 0 bases and J dropped 1; count of bases not matched to a gene: 5. CDR3 residues: CASSLGVAGRNTGELFF. CDR3 nucleotides: TGCGCCAGCAGCTTGGGAGTAGCGGGGAGGAACACCGGGGAGCTGTTTTTT.

This chain links TRBV19 with TRBJ1-2; D gene unclear. The CDR3 has 15 amino acids. Germline CDR1 reads LNHDA; CDR2 reads SQIVND (reference sequence). The V gene lost 8 bases and the J gene lost 2 bases, with 18 bases spanning the gap. CDR3 DNA sequence: TGTGCCAGTCGAACACCAGGACTCAAAAACTATGGCTACACCTTC. This encodes CASRTPGLKNYGYTF. The complete variable domain, with remaining parts taken from reference TRBV19 and TRBJ1-2, reads DGGITQSPKYLFRKEGQNVTLSCEQNLNHDAMYWYRQDPGQGLRLIYYSQIVNDFQKGDIAEGYSVSREKKESFPLTVTSAQKNPTAFYLCASRTPGLKNYGYTFGSGTRLTVV.

V usage is TRBV6-5 and J usage is TRBJ2-5; 10 bases fit TRBD1. Germline V gives CDR1 MNHEY, CDR2 SVGAGI. This CDR3 has 16 amino acids. J lost 4 bases, V lost 2 bases, and 7 bases had no gene match. The CDR3 is CASSYSGRTGGETQYF. In DNA, the CDR3 is TGTGCCAGCAGTTACAGTGGTCGGACAGGGGGAGAGACCCAGTACTTC.

J is TRBJ2-7 and V is TRBV4-1, with 9 bases matching TRBD1. V was pared by 6 bases and J by 4 bases, with 7 bases of the junction left unmatched. CDR1 MGHRA and CDR2 YSYEKL come from the germline V gene. CDR3 length: 14 amino acids. CDR3 region: CASRSWTGAYEQYF. The CDR3 bases are TGCGCCAGCAGAAGTTGGACAGGGGCTTACGAGCAGTACTTC.

This chain joins TRBV5-1 and TRBJ2-7; 12 positions agree with TRBD1. The ends lost 4 bases at V and 6 bases at J; junction bases unmatched: 5. Germline CDR1 and CDR2: SGHRS and YFSETQ. The CDR3 is 14 residues long. The CDR3 sequence: CASSTGTGGVEQYF. The CDR3 DNA sequence: TGCGCCAGCAGCACCGGGACAGGGGGCGTCGAGCAGTACTTC.

V usage is TRBV5-1 and J usage is TRBJ1-5; 8 bases fit TRBD1. CDR3 size: 14 residues. Germline CDR1 and CDR2: SGHRS and YFSETQ. Trimming cost V 4 bases and J 3 bases; bases outside gene matches: 3. For the CDR3, the DNA is TGCGCCAGCAGCCCCAGGGGGCTCAATCAGCCCCAGCATTTT. Translated, it gives CASSPRGLNQPQHF.

This clone was detected only once. The rearrangement joins TRBV7-8 to TRBJ2-7, with 10 positions matching TRBD1. CDR1 is SGHVS and CDR2 is FQNEAQ in the germline V gene. CDR3 length: 15 amino acids. Trimming took 8 bases from V and 2 from J; bases not matched to a gene: 9. CDR3: CASQLTGQGAYEQYF. CDR3 sequence (DNA): TGTGCCAGCCAGCTTACAGGACAGGGGGCCTACGAGCAGTACTTC.

The chain employs TRBV2 and TRBJ1-5; a weak D match, TRBD1 (5 bases). The CDR3 contains 15 residues. CDR1 is SNHLY, CDR2 FYNNEI, per germline. V lost 6 bases and J 9 bases, leaving 21 bases between the germline ends. CDR3 in amino acids: CASSEAGGGWRPQHF. CDR3 nucleotide sequence: TGTGCCAGCAGCGAGGCGGGGGGGGGATGGAGGCCCCAGCATTTT.

For the CDR3, the DNA is TGTGCCAGCAGCTTGGGACTAGCGGGGGGGCAGGGAGATACGCAGTATTTT. It codes for CASSLGLAGGQGDTQYF. This chain uses TRBV5-4 with TRBJ2-3; TRBD2 aligns across 14 bases. The germline V gene encodes CDR1 SGHNT and CDR2 YYREEE (reference sequence). This CDR3 is built from 17 residues. The junction had 5 bases not matched to a gene; V was cut back by 0 bases and J by 5 bases.

V is TRBV9 and J is TRBJ2-6, with D possibly being TRBD2 (6 bases). V was pared by 5 bases and J by 0 bases, with 6 bases between. This CDR3 is built from 14 residues. CDR1 SGDLS and CDR2 YYNGEE come from the germline V gene. The CDR3 region is CASRGGSGANVLTF. The CDR3 DNA is TGTGCCAGCAGGGGAGGCTCTGGGGCCAACGTCCTGACTTTC.